What follows describes a single TCR beta chain. Its antigen is currently unknown. Per germline, CDR1 KGHSH and CDR2 LQKENI. The V gene end was trimmed by 5 bases and the J gene end by 5 bases; junction bases not matched to a gene: 7. CDR3 length: 14 amino acids. The data stem from a study of post-analysis software for immune sequencing data. Sequencing libraries made from TCR beta cDNA carried unique molecular identifiers. TCRdb independently ran MiXCR on the PCR reads; one entry per CDR3 protein. The repertoire holds about 500,000 distinct CDR3 sequences, with approximately 46% as singletons. General study points: Comparison of patients with controls showed five TRBV segments more frequent in patients, TRBV5-6, TRBV5-1 and TRBV20-1 among them.

The sequenced sample was blood. The rearrangement uses TRBV18 and TRBJ1-2, with TRBD1 matching over 8 bases. The sequence came from a girl between 10 and 17 years old with multiple sclerosis. The CDR3: CASSTGQGRYGYTF. The CDR3 DNA sequence: TGTGCCAGCTCAACTGGACAGGGACGATATGGCTACACCTTC.